The 30 T cell receptor beta chains below all came from one sample that was sequenced in a study of graft-versus-host responses after intestinal transplantation. The table came from immunoSEQ multiplex PCR; TCRdb's copy has only in-frame clones and leaves some out. The repertoire holds over 100,000 clones, 85% to 95% seen once, with 0.23% in the top ten. Antigens for these TCRs are unknown. The source material was unstimulated CD4+ T cells sorted from spleen or lymph node cells, sampled before transplant. Receptors originate from a human donor who was the organ donor for an intestinal transplant.

This clone appeared a few times. This chain joins TRBV30 and TRBJ1-4; D is unclear. Trimming pared 0 bases from V and 14 bases from J, leaving 10 bases between. Per germline, CDR1 GTSNPN and CDR2 SVGIG (reference sequence). The CDR3 sequence is 11 residues long. The CDR3 nucleotides are TGTGCCTGGAGTGTCGGAGAAGGCCTGTTTTTT. This translates into CAWSVGEGLFF.

This chain links TRBV6-1 with TRBJ2-7; D gene unclear. This CDR3 region has 12 residues. Germline V gene data show CDR1 as MNHNS and CDR2 as SASEGT. V was cut by 5 bases and J by 2 bases, with 7 bases left in between. CDR3 coding DNA: TGTGCCAGCAGTACTCAAACCTACGAGCAGTACTTC. Translated: CASSTQTYEQYF.

The V and J genes are TRBV7-2 and TRBJ2-5, with D hard to call. CDR1 is SGHTA and CDR2 is FQGNSA in the germline V gene. V was cut by 3 bases and J by 1 base, with 3 bases left in between. This CDR3 comprises 12 residues. The CDR3 region is CASSLVQETQYF. The CDR3 nucleotides read TGTGCCAGCAGCTTGGTCCAAGAGACCCAGTACTTC.

The chain recombines TRBV7-2 with TRBJ2-1, with 15 bases identical to TRBD2. Germline V gene sequence: CDR1 SGHTA, CDR2 FQGNSA. The CDR3 loop spans 18 amino acids. The J segment lost 4 bases and the V segment lost 5 bases, leaving 9 bases of the junction unmatched. In DNA, the CDR3 is TGTGCCAGCAGCGCTCCGGGACTAGCGGGAGGCTCTTACAATGAGCAGTTCTTC. Translation: CASSAPGLAGGSYNEQFF.

Concerning this clone: A read error may account for a junction end that differs from germline. Other DNA sequences in this specimen translate into the identical CDR3. The chain carries TRBV9 and TRBJ2-1, with 11 bases lining up with TRBD2. This CDR3 has 15 residues. CDR1 SGDLS and CDR2 YYNGEE come from the germline V gene. The CDR3 DNA sequence: TGCGCCAGCAGCGGGGGGACTAGCGGATACAATGAGCAGTTCTTC. As protein: CASSGGTSGYNEQFF.

J is TRBJ2-5 and V is TRBV5-1; 7 bases fit TRBD1. The CDR3 runs to 17 residues. Germline trimming cut 0 bases from V and 4 bases from J; bases unmatched to any gene: 12. Germline V gives CDR1 SGHRS, CDR2 YFSETQ. DNA for the CDR3: TGCGCCAGCAGCTTGGTGCAAGGGGGCTCCTTTGTAGAGACCCAGTACTTC. It codes for CASSLVQGGSFVETQYF.

The CDR3 sequence: CASSSTSAQETQYF. CDR3 DNA sequence: TGTGCCAGCAGCTCAACTAGCGCTCAAGAGACCCAGTACTTC. The chain combines TRBV6-6 with TRBJ2-5, with 7 bases that match TRBD2. Germline CDR1 is MNHNY and CDR2 is SVGAGI (reference sequence). With 6 bases clipped from V and 2 bases from J, the junction kept 6 bases outside the gene matches. The length of the CDR3 is 14 residues.

The chain carries TRBV29-1 and TRBJ2-1, with 11 bases identical to TRBD2. CDR3 length: 16 residues. Germline loops: CDR1 SQVTM, CDR2 ANQGSEA. With 7 bases clipped from V and 2 bases from J, the junction kept 10 bases outside the gene matches. The DNA for the CDR3 is TGCAGCGGGGGACTAGCGGCAGGAGGTACCTACAATGAGCAGTTCTTC. It specifies CSGGLAAGGTYNEQFF.

The chain couples TRBV11-2 to TRBJ2-1, with TRBD1 matching over 10 bases. Germline lookup yields CDR1 SGHAT and CDR2 FQNNGV. The CDR3 runs to 17 residues. The V and J ends lost 4 bases and 7 bases, in that order; junction bases with no gene match: 13. Written as DNA, the CDR3 is TGTGCCAGCAGCTCCCGACGGGGACAGGGGTCTACAAATGAGCAGTTCTTC. It codes for CASSSRRGQGSTNEQFF.

The chain has TRBV29-1 and TRBJ2-7; TRBD2 might be the D (5 bases). Per germline, CDR1 SQVTM and CDR2 ANQGSEA. The CDR3 runs to 14 residues. V lost 4 bases, J lost 6 bases, and 19 bases lay in between. The CDR3, as DNA: TGCAGCGTTGGGATTAGCGTAAGTCTGGCCGAGCAGTACTTC. Translating gives CSVGISVSLAEQYF.

The chain recombines TRBV6-6 with TRBJ2-7, with TRBD2 matching 9 bases. Germline loops: CDR1 MNHNY, CDR2 SVGAGI (reference sequence). This CDR3 spans 14 amino acids. The V gene end was trimmed by 6 bases and the J gene end by 2 bases; junction bases not matched to a gene: 5. DNA for the CDR3: TGTGCCAGCAGCGGGACTAGCACAGCCTACGAGCAGTACTTC. This sequence encodes CASSGTSTAYEQYF.

The rearrangement uses TRBV5-1 and TRBJ2-1; 8 bases line up with TRBD2. Germline V gives CDR1 SGHRS, CDR2 YFSETQ. The CDR3 is 15 residues long. The V segment lost 3 bases and the J segment 4 bases; nucleotides outside the gene matches: 6. This CDR3 is CASSSTSGVYNEQFF. The CDR3 bases are TGCGCCAGCAGCTCTACTAGCGGAGTTTACAATGAGCAGTTCTTC.

The chain uses TRBV19 and TRBJ2-1; TRBD1 matches 9 bases. There are 15 residues in the CDR3. Trimming removed 5 bases from V and 2 bases from J; junction bases left unmatched: 4. The V gene's germline CDR1 is LNHDA and CDR2 SQIVND (reference sequence). The CDR3 sequence: CASSPGQGPYNEQFF. Written as DNA, the CDR3 is TGTGCCAGTAGTCCAGGACAGGGGCCCTACAATGAGCAGTTCTTC.

The V gene is TRBV5-1, the J gene TRBJ2-1, with 11 bases aligning to TRBD1. V lost 4 bases, J lost 8 bases, and 8 bases stayed unmatched. CDR3 length: 15 residues. CDR1 is SGHRS, CDR2 YFSETQ, per germline. The CDR3 nucleotides are TGCGCCAGCAGCCCGGGACAGGGGGTAGTGGATGAGCAGTTCTTC. It codes for CASSPGQGVVDEQFF.

The chain links TRBV7-8 to TRBJ2-7; 8 bases map to TRBD1. The germline CDR1 and CDR2 sequences are SGHVS and FQNEAQ. The junction had 8 bases not matched to a gene; V was cut back by 0 bases and J by 4 bases. The CDR3 runs to 16 residues. The CDR3 here is CASSLARQGARYEQYF. Here the CDR3 DNA reads TGTGCCAGCAGCTTAGCGCGGCAGGGGGCGCGATACGAGCAGTACTTC.

This chain connects TRBV4-1 to TRBJ2-1, with TRBD1 matching 8 bases. V trimming: 6 bases; J trimming: 0 bases; junction bases outside the gene matches: 16. The CDR3 contains 19 residues. Germline lookup yields CDR1 MGHRA and CDR2 YSYEKL. Written as DNA, the CDR3 is TGCGCCAGCAGTTACAACCTATTCAGGACAGGGAGCTCCTACAATGAGCAGTTCTTC. Encoded protein: CASSYNLFRTGSSYNEQFF.

This clone was found once. This chain connects TRBV28 to TRBJ2-3; tentative D call: TRBD2 (5 bases). Germline lookup yields CDR1 MDHEN and CDR2 SYDVKM. Deletions cut 0 bases from V and 3 bases from J, with 10 bases between. The CDR3 runs to 15 residues. The CDR3 is CASSLWTKHTDTQYF. The CDR3 DNA reads as TGTGCCAGCAGTTTATGGACTAAACATACAGATACGCAGTATTTT.

The chain uses TRBV11-2 and TRBJ1-3; no reliable D call. V was shortened by 0 bases and J by 3 bases, with 6 bases between the two germline ends. Germline V CDR1 and CDR2: SGHAT, FQNNGV. This CDR3 contains 14 residues. CDR3 region: CASSLDSVGNTIYF. DNA for the CDR3: TGTGCCAGCAGCTTAGATTCGGTTGGAAACACCATATATTTT.

This sequence joins TRBV20-1 and TRBJ2-3; 7 nucleotides align to TRBD2. The CDR3 spans 11 residues. The germline V gene has CDR1 DFQATT and CDR2 SNEGSKA (reference sequence). The V segment lost 3 bases and the J segment 7 bases; nucleotides outside the gene matches: 1. DNA of the CDR3: TGCAGTGCTAGGCGGGGGAATACGCAGTATTTT. Translated: CSARRGNTQYF.

The chain couples TRBV10-3 to TRBJ2-3; 12 nucleotides match TRBD2. Germline trimming cut 4 bases from V and 2 bases from J; bases unmatched to any gene: 19. The CDR3 is made up of 21 amino acids. Germline lookup yields CDR1 ENHRY and CDR2 SYGVKD. CDR3 in DNA: TGTGCCATCAGTGGAGGGAAAAGACTAGCGGGAGAGGGGGCGGTCACAGATACGCAGTATTTT. Protein: CAISGGKRLAGEGAVTDTQYF.

The chain recombines TRBV9 with TRBJ1-3; D possibly corresponds to TRBD1 (6 bases). This CDR3 region has 16 residues. The V and J ends lost 0 bases and 4 bases respectively, with 14 bases between them. Germline values: CDR1 SGDLS, CDR2 YYNGEE. CDR3 nucleotides: TGTGCCAGCAGCGTAGACTCAGGGGCGCCGGGAAACACCATATATTTT. Protein product: CASSVDSGAPGNTIYF.

About this clone itself: This sample includes further DNA sequences coding for the same CDR3. This chain uses TRBV4-1 with TRBJ1-5, with D unclear. V lost 0 bases, J lost 0 bases, and 0 bases lay in between. Germline loops: CDR1 MGHRA, CDR2 YSYEKL. The CDR3 totals 13 residues. CDR3 sequence (DNA): TGCGCCAGCAGCCAAGATAGCAATCAGCCCCAGCATTTT. This sequence encodes CASSQDSNQPQHF.

The chain employs TRBV29-1 and TRBJ2-1; D gene ambiguous. V lost 3 bases and J 4 bases, leaving 7 bases between the germline ends. From germline, CDR1 is SQVTM and CDR2 ANQGSEA. CDR3 length equals 12 residues. This CDR3 is CSVDWGYNEQFF. Written as DNA, the CDR3 is TGCAGCGTTGACTGGGGTTACAATGAGCAGTTCTTC.

V is TRBV19 and J is TRBJ2-7, with 7 bases that match TRBD1. This CDR3 spans 12 amino acids. Germline lookup yields CDR1 LNHDA and CDR2 SQIVND (reference sequence). Germline trimming cut 8 bases from V and 9 bases from J; bases unmatched to any gene: 10. In DNA form, the CDR3 reads TGTGCCAGTCGACAGGGTCTACGAAGGCAGTACTTC. Protein product: CASRQGLRRQYF.

The rearrangement links TRBV19 to TRBJ2-6; D not certain. With 5 bases removed from V and 2 bases from J, the gap between germline ends came to 7 bases. The CDR3 is 14 amino acids. Germline CDR1 and CDR2: LNHDA and SQIVND (reference sequence). CDR3 loop: CASSPSPGANVLTF. CDR3 DNA: TGTGCCAGTAGTCCCTCCCCTGGGGCCAACGTCCTGACTTTC.

Points on this clone: A junction end diverges from the germline sequence, so it may reflect a read error. This sequence joins TRBV7-9 and TRBJ2-3, with TRBD2 matching 7 bases. The CDR3 sequence is 12 residues long. Germline-derived CDR1 and CDR2 are SEHNR and FQNEAQ (reference sequence). CDR3 DNA sequence: TGTGTCAGCGGGACTAGCACAGATACGCAGTATTTT. Protein sequence: CVSGTSTDTQYF.

There are a few counts of this clone. The genes are TRBV6-5 and TRBJ1-3, with D maybe TRBD1 (6 bases). This CDR3 has 15 amino acids. V was trimmed by 6 bases and J by 1 base, leaving 13 bases between them. Germline CDR1 is MNHEY and CDR2 is SVGAGI. CDR3 sequence (DNA): TGTGCCAGCAGGCTAGACAGGTCTTCTGGAAACACCATATATTTT. This sequence encodes CASRLDRSSGNTIYF.

The chain uses TRBV15 and TRBJ1-5; D is uncertain. Trimming cost V 0 bases and J 12 bases, with 12 bases left between them. Germline V CDR1 and CDR2: LNHNV, YYDKDF (reference sequence). The CDR3 is made up of 13 amino acids. The CDR3 nucleotides are TGTGCCACCAGCAGAGATGTAGGCGGTCTCCAGCATTTT. This gives the protein CATSRDVGGLQHF.

The chain combines TRBV25-1 with TRBJ2-7; D perhaps matches TRBD2 (6 bases). CDR1 MGHDK and CDR2 SYGVNS come from the germline V gene. The CDR3 totals 15 residues. V was clipped by 4 bases and J by 3 bases, with 16 bases between them. The CDR3 DNA follows: TGTGCCAGCAGTGGTCCTCTAGCGACCGTCTACGAGCAGTACTTC. Translation gives CASSGPLATVYEQYF.

The chain is built from TRBV5-1 and TRBJ2-7, with TRBD1 identical over 7 bases. The CDR3 has 14 amino acids. Germline lookup yields CDR1 SGHRS and CDR2 YFSETQ. V dropped 0 bases and J dropped 7; count of bases not matched to a gene: 7. The chain's CDR3 is CASSLGQGVGEQYF. The CDR3 coding sequence is TGCGCCAGCAGCTTGGGGCAGGGGGTAGGGGAGCAGTACTTC.